This T cell receptor (beta chain) derives from a study of tumor-infiltrating lymphocytes in localized non-small cell lung cancer. Study information: Some samples were collected after neoadjuvant chemotherapy; smokers, never-smokers and several histologies were included. The study's findings and limits: Compared with uninvolved lung, tumors showed higher T cell infiltration by TCRbeta sequencing.

Measured with immunoSEQ multiplex PCR; TCRdb has only the in-frame clones, and not every one. Of about 29,000 clones listed, 70% to 90% are singletons. Germline V CDR1 and CDR2: SGHNT, YYREEE (reference sequence). CDR3 length: 18 residues. Between the trimmed V and J ends, which lost 6 bases and 3 bases, there was a span of 28 bases. To note about this clone: Antigen specificity is unknown.

Sequenced material: lung tumor tissue. This sequence joins TRBV5-4 and TRBJ2-7; the D call may be TRBD1 or TRBD2 (5 bases each). The source is a human donor with non-small cell lung cancer. The CDR3 DNA sequence: TGTGCCAGCACAACCCACAACTCACGGGGCCGCTACGGCTACGAGCAGTACTTC. This gives the protein CASTTHNSRGRYGYEQYF.